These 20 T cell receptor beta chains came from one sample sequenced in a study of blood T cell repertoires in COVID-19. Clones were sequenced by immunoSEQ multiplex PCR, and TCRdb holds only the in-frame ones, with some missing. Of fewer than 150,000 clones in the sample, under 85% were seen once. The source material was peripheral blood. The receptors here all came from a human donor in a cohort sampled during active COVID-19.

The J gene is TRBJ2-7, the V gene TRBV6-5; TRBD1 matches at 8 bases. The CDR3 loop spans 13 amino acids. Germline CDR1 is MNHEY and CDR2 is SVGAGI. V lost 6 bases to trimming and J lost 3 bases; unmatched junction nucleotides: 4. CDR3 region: CASSPGTGYEQYF. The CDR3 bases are TGTGCCAGCAGCCCCGGGACAGGCTACGAGCAGTACTTC.

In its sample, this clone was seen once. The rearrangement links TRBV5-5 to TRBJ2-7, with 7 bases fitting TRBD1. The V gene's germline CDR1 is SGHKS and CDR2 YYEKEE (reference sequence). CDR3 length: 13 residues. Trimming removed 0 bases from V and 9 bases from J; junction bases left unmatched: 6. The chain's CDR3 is CASSLEGTGAQYF. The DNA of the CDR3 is TGTGCCAGCAGCTTGGAGGGTACAGGGGCGCAGTACTTC.

CDR3: CASSQEIVFLNTEAFF. The CDR3 region has the DNA TGCGCCAGCAGCCAAGAAATCGTCTTTCTAAACACTGAAGCTTTCTTT. The gene calls are TRBV4-1 and TRBJ1-1; D not resolved. V was shortened by 0 bases and J by 2 bases, with 13 bases between the two germline ends. This CDR3 spans 16 amino acids. Germline V CDR1 and CDR2: MGHRA, YSYEKL.

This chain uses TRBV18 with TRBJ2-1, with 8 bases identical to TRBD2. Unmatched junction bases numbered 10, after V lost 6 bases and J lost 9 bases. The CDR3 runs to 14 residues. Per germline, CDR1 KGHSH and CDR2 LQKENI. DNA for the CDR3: TGTGCCAGCTCCAACGCGGGGGGTGGTAGTGAGCAGTTCTTC. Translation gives CASSNAGGGSEQFF.

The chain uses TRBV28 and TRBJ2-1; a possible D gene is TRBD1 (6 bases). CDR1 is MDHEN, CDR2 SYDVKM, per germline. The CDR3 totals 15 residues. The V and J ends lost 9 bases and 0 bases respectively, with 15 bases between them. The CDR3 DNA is TGTGCCAGTTGGGGGCCGATGAGCTCCTACAATGAGCAGTTCTTC. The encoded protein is CASWGPMSSYNEQFF.

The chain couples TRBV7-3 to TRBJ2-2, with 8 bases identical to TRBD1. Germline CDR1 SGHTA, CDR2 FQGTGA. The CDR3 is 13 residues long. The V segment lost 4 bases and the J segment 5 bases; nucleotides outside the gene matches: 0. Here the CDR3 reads CASSWDRTGELFF. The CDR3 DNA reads TGTGCCAGCAGCTGGGACAGGACCGGGGAGCTGTTTTTT.

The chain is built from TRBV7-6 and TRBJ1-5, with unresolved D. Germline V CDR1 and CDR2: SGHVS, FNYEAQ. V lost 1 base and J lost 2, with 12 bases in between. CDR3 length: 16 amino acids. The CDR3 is CASSLEASGGNQPQHF. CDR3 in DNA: TGTGCCAGCAGCTTAGAAGCCTCGGGAGGCAATCAGCCCCAGCATTTT. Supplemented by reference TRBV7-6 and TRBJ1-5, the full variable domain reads GAGVSQSPRYKVTKRGQDVALRCDPISGHVSLYWYRQALGQGPEFLTYFNYEAQQDKSGLPNDRFSAERPEGSISTLTIQRTEQRDSAMYRCASSLEASGGNQPQHFGDGTRLSIL.

DNA of the CDR3: TGTGCCAGCAGCTACGGACTTTCATATTCACCCCTCCACTTT. This translates into CASSYGLSYSPLHF. V and J are TRBV7-3 and TRBJ1-6, with D uncertain. V lost 4 bases to trimming and J lost 8 bases, with 12 bases between them. CDR1 SGHTA and CDR2 FQGTGA come from the germline V gene. This CDR3 has 14 residues.

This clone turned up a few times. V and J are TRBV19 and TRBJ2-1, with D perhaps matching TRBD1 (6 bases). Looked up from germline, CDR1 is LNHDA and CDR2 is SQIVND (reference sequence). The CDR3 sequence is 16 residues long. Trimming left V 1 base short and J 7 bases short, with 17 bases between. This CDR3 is CASSIGAGDIRNEQFF. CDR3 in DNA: TGTGCCAGTAGTATAGGGGCAGGGGATATAAGAAATGAGCAGTTCTTC.

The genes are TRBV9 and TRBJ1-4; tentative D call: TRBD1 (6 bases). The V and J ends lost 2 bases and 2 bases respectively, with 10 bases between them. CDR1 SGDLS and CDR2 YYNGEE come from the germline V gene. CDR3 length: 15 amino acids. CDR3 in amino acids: CASSVTGSTNEKLFF. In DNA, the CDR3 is TGTGCCAGCAGCGTCACAGGGTCCACTAATGAAAAACTGTTTTTT.

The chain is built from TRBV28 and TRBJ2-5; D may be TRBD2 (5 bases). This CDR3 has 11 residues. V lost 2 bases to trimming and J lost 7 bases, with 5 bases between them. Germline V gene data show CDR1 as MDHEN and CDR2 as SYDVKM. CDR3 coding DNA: TGTGCCAGCAGTTTAGAGGGGACCCAGTACTTC. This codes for CASSLEGTQYF.

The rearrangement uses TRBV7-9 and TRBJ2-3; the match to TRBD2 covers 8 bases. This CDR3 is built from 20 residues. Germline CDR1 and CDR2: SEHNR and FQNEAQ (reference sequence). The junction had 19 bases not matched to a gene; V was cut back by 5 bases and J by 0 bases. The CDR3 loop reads CASSRVSTGGPNPSTDTQYF. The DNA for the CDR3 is TGTGCCAGCAGCCGGGTCTCCACGGGGGGGCCGAATCCTAGCACAGATACGCAGTATTTT.

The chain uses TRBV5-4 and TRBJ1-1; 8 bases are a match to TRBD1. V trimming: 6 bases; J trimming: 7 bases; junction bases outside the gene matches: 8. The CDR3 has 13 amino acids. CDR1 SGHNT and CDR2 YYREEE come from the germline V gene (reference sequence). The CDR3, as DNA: TGTGCCAGCACCATGGACAGGGCACTTGAAGCTTTCTTT. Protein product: CASTMDRALEAFF.

The CDR3 coding sequence is TGCGCCAGCAGCTTGGTCGCAGGGGCCAACGAGCAGTACTTC. Translated, it gives CASSLVAGANEQYF. The genes are TRBV5-1 and TRBJ2-7, with D maybe TRBD1 (6 bases). The V end lost 0 bases, the J end lost 5 bases, and 12 bases lay between the germline ends. The germline gives CDR1 SGHRS, CDR2 YFSETQ. The CDR3 totals 14 residues.

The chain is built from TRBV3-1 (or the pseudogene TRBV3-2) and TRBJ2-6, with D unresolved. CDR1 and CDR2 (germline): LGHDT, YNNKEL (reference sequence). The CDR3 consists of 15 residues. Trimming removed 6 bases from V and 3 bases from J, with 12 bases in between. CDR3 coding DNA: TGTGCCAGCAGACCAAGCAGGTTTGGGGCCAACGTCCTGACTTTC. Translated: CASRPSRFGANVLTF.

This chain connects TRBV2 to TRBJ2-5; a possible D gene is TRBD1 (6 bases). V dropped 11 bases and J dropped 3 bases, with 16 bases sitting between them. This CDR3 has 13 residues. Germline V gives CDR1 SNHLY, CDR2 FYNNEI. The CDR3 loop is CASKNSGEETQYF. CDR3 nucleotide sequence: TGTGCCTCCAAAAACTCAGGGGAAGAGACCCAGTACTTC. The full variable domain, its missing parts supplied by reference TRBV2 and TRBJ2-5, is EPEVTQTPSHQVTQMGQEVILRCVPISNHLYFYWYRQILGQKVEFLVSFYNNEISEKSEIFDDQFSVERPDGSNFTLKIRSTKLEDSAMYFCASKNSGEETQYFGPGTRLLVL.

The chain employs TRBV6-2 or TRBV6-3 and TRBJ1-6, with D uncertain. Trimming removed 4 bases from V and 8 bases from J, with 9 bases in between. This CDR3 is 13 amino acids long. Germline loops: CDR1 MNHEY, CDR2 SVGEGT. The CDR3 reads CASSWYEDSPLHF. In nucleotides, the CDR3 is TGTGCCAGCAGTTGGTACGAGGATTCACCCCTCCACTTT.

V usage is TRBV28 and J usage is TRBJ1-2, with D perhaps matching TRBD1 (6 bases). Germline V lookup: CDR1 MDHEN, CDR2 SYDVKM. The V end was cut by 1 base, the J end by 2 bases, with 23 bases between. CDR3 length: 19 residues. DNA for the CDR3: TGTGCCAGCAGTTTATTTGGTATGCGGGGGGCGGAAGGGAACTATGGCTACACCTTC. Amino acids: CASSLFGMRGAEGNYGYTF.

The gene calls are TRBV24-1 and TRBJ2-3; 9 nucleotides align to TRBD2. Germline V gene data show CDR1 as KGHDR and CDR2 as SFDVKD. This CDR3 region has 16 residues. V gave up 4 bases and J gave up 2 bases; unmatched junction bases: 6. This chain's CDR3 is CATSDPSGGPTDTQYF. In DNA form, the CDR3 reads TGTGCCACCAGTGACCCCAGCGGGGGGCCCACAGATACGCAGTATTTT.

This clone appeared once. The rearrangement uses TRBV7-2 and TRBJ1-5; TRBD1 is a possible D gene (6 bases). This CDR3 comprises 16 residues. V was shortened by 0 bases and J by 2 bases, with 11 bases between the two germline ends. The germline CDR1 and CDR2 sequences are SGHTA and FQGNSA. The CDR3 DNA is TGTGCCAGCAGCTTAGCCGGGACAAAGGGCAATCAGCCCCAGCATTTT. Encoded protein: CASSLAGTKGNQPQHF.